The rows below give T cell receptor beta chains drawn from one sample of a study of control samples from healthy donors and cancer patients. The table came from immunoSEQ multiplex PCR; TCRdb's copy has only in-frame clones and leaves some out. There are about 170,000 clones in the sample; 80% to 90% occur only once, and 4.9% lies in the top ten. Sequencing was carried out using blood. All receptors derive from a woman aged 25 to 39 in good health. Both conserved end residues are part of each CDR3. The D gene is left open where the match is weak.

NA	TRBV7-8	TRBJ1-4	CASSLGPDRAKLFF
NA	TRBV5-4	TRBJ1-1	CASSLGRGEAFF
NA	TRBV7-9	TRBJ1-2	CASSRQQQGGGYTF
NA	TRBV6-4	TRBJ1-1	CASSEGMNTEAFF
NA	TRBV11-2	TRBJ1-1	CASSFQGGTEAFF
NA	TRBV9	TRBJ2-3	CASSPPGPARETQYF
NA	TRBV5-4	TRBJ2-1	CASSPYRADNEQFF
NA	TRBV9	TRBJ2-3	CASSSISTDTQYF
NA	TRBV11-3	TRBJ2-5	CASSSQAGREEPQETQYF
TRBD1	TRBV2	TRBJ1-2	CASDRGLGGYTF
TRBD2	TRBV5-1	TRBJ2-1	CASSLPSGRYNEQFF
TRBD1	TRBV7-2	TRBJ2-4	CASSLVTGGLDIQYF